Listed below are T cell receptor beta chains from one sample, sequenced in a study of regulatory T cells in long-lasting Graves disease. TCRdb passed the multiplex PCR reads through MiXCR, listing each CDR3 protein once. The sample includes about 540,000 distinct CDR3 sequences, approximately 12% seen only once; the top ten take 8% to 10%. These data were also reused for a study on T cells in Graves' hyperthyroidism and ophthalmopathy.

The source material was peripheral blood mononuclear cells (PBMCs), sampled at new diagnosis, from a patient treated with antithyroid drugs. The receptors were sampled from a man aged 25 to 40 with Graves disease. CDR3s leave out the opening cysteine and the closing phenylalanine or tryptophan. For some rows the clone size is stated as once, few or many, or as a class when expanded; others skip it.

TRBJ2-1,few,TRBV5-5,ASSLGATGGQF
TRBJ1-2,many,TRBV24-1,ATSDGGTVSYGYT
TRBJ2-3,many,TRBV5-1,ASQSSTDTQY
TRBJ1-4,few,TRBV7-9,ASSGRAWTDNEKLF
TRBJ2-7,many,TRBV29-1,SVSARGPTYEQY
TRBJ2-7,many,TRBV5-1,ASSLGGQSSVEQY
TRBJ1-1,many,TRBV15,ATSTLRGGNTEAF
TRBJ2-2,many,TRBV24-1,ATSAAGQGARGELF
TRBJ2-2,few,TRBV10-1,ASSENIGSGTGELF
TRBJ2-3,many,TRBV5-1,ASSLNGDGIDTQY
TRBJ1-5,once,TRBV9,ASSPTLDDQPQH
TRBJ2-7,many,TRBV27,ASRLTGSGPVPYEQY
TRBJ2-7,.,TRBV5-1,ASGNGYYEQY
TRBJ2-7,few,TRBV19,ASSSGQGGPYEQY
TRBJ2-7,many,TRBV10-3,AIRNGATYEQY
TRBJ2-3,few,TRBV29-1,SVENPSVTTGTQY
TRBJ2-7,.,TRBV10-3,AIRQGYEQY
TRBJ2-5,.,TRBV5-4,ASSLSRGNQETQY
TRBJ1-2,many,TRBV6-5,ASSYSGRMKAGYT
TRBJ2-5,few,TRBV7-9,ASSFQGPQETQY
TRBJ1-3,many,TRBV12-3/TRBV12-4,ASQGLNSGNTIY
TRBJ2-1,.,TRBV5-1,ASSWATRGPRGNEQF
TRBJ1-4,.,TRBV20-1,SAGNRGKGATNEKLF
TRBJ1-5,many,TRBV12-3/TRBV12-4,ASSPTGGGDQPQH
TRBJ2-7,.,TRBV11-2,ASSPDSGYEQY
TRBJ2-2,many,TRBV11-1,ASSLVTGPNTGELF
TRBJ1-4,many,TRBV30,AGTLGNEKLF
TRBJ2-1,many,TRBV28,ASSLPTRGNEQF
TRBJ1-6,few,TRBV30,AWGDRQNSPLH
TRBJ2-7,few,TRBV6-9,ASSYPAARGPYEQY
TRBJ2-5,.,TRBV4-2,ASSQATGIGETQY
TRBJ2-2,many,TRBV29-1,SVVLTGELF
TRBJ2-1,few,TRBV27,ASSLYRDRGRFEQF
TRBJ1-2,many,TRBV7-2,ASSLGGGDGYT
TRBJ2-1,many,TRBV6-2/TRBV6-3,ASSYLSLSSYNEQF
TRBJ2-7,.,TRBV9,ASSVNDMRYEQY
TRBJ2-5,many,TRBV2,ASSLGYQETQY
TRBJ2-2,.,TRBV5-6,ASFGEAGELF
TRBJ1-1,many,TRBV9,ASSATGANTEAF
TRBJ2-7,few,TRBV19,ASRETGIADEQY
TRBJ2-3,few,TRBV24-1,ATSDPSAGTDRTDTQY
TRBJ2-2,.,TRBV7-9,ASSSTGRATGELF
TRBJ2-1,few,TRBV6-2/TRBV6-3,ASSYSPGPEF
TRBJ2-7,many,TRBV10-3,AMRTGGSNEQY
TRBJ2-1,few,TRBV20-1,SAILAGGGEQF
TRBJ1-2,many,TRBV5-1,ASSLASGMGYT
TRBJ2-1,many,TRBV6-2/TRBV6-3,ASSFLVDEQF
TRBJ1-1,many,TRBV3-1,ASSQGGGPNTEAF
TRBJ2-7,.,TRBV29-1,SVYKVRDYEQY
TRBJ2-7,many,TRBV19,ASSIAGGSNYEQY
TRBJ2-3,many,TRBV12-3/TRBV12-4,ASGYLPTDTQY
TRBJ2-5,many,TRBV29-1,SLRGLAGEETQY
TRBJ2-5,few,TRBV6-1,ASSPTRGGETQY
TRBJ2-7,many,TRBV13,ASSLGRGSGYEQY
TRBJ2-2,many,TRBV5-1,ASGSPGELF
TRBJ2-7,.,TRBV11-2,ASSPPGTGTGEQY
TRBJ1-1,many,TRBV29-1,SVGAQNTEAF
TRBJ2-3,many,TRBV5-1,ATSPSGDTDTQY
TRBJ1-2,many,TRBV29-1,SVVGTAFGYT
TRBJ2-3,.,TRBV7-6,ASSLQASAGGSTDTQY